This TCR beta chain was sequenced for a study of blood T cells in healthy people across ages. The CDR3 covers 15 residues. J lost 7 bases, V lost 8 bases, and 17 bases had no gene match. The germline V gene encodes CDR1 DFQATT and CDR2 SNEGSKA (reference sequence). Using a J-beta primer mix together with a sample-barcoded 5' primer, a second PCR was run for about 6 to 12 cycles. Every cDNA molecule carried a tag from a template-switch adaptor bearing 12 random nucleotides. No fewer than 3 million CDR3-containing paired-end reads came from each sample. TCRdb reprocessed the 5' RACE reads with MiXCR, giving one entry per CDR3 protein. The profile shows approximately 960,000 distinct CDR3 sequences, 25% to 30% of them singletons. At least ten counts were recorded for this clonotype. The same sample was also used in a study of T cells of mothers and their children.

The TCR originated in a woman between 40 and 50 years old in good health. The sample comprised blood. The chain is built from TRBV20-1 and TRBJ2-7, with 10 positions matching TRBD1. The CDR3 bases are TGCAGTACTCAGAGCCCGGGACAGGGGTCGAGTGAGCAGTACTTC. Translated: CSTQSPGQGSSEQYF.